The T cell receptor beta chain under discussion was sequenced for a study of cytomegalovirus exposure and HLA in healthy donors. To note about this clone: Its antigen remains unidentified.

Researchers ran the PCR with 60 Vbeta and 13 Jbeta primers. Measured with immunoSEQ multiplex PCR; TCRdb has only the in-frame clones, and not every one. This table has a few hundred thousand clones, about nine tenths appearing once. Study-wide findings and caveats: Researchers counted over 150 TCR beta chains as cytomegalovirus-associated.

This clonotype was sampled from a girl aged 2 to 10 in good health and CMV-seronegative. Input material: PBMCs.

The CDR3 nucleotides read TGTGCCAGCAGCTTGGGGACAGGGGGCGCGGTTTTCTTT. Translating gives CASSLGTGGAVFF. V gene TRBV5-6 combines with J gene TRBJ1-1; the match to TRBD1 covers 11 bases. The V gene's germline CDR1 is SGHDT and CDR2 YYEEEE. With 0 bases clipped from V and 13 bases from J, the junction kept 5 bases outside the gene matches. The CDR3 runs 13 residues.